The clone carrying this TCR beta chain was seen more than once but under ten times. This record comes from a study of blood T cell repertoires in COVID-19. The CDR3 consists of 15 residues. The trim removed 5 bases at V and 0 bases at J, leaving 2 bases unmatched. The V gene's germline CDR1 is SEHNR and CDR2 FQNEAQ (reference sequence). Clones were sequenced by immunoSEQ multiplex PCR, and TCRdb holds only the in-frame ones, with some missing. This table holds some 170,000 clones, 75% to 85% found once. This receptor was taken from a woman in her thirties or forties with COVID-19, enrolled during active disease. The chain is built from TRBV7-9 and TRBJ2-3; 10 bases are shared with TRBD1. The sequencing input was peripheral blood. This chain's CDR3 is CASSRQGASTDTQYF. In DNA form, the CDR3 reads TGTGCCAGCAGCCGACAGGGGGCTAGCACAGATACGCAGTATTTT.